This T cell receptor (beta chain) was captured in a study of T cell responses to AZD1222 COVID-19 vaccine. Study observations and caveats: Among vaccine-associated CD4 TCRs, coverage spanned spike, with dominance at 160-218 and 743-854. Nearly half of spike-specific TCRs reportedly go after variant regions that carry no mutations. In a largely white British group with more females than males, clonal diversity was possibly underestimated.

TCRdb keeps only in-frame clones here, not all; method: immunoSEQ multiplex PCR. Of 30,000 to 35,000 clones listed, just over 90% are singletons. The J segment lost 7 bases and the V segment lost 3 bases, leaving 7 bases of the junction unmatched. Germline V gene sequence: CDR1 DFQATT, CDR2 SNEGSKA (reference sequence). This CDR3 spans 13 amino acids. Concerning this clone itself: What it recognizes is unknown.

The source was peripheral blood, collected on day 0 of AZD1222 vaccination. This clonotype originated in an adult in good health. The chain has TRBV20-1 and TRBJ1-2; 8 nucleotides line up with TRBD1. The CDR3 here is CSASDRGESGYTF. The CDR3 bases are TGCAGTGCTAGTGACAGGGGTGAGAGTGGCTACACCTTC.